These 8 T cell receptor beta chains share one sample of origin, sequenced in a study of T cell changes during pregnancy in multiple sclerosis. Only in-frame clones appear in the TCRdb table, and some are missing; sequencing was by immunoSEQ multiplex PCR. Of fewer than 80,000 clones listed, about 93% were seen once; the top ten hold more than 0.12%. The sequences come from CD4+ T cells from peripheral blood mononuclear cells, collected after pregnancy. All receptors derive from a female donor with multiple sclerosis, enrolled in a pregnancy study.

The chain links TRBV5-6 to TRBJ2-3; the match to TRBD2 covers 7 bases. Germline-derived CDR1 and CDR2 are SGHDT and YYEEEE. The CDR3 is made up of 16 amino acids. The V and J ends lost 5 bases and 0 bases, in that order; junction bases with no gene match: 9. The CDR3 region has the DNA TGTGCCAGCAGTTACGGGAGGTCGACTAGCACAGATACGCAGTATTTT. Residues: CASSYGRSTSTDTQYF.

The chain joins TRBV27 to TRBJ1-4; perhaps TRBD1 as D (6 bases). Germline CDR1 and CDR2: MNHEY and SMNVEV (reference sequence). The CDR3 covers 14 residues. Trimming pared 5 bases from V and 3 bases from J, leaving 10 bases between. CDR3 coding DNA: TGTGCCAGCAGTCACTGGACAGCTAATGAAAAACTGTTTTTT. This translates into CASSHWTANEKLFF.

This clone was picked up one time. The rearrangement links TRBV6-5 to TRBJ2-7, with 7 bases identical to TRBD1. Germline CDR1 MNHEY, CDR2 SVGAGI. V gave up 5 bases and J gave up 5 bases; unmatched junction bases: 12. The CDR3 extends over 15 amino acids. CDR3 sequence: CASSKSRQGVDEQYF. CDR3 sequence (DNA): TGTGCCAGCAGTAAGTCGAGACAGGGCGTCGACGAGCAGTACTTC.

The V gene is TRBV5-6, the J gene TRBJ2-3, with a tentative D call TRBD2 (7 bases). Germline V gene lookup returns CDR1 SGHDT and CDR2 YYEEEE. The CDR3 runs to 14 residues. With 5 bases removed from V and 4 bases from J, the gap between germline ends came to 14 bases. CDR3 coding DNA: TGTGCCAGCAGGGGGGCGGGGGCGGCAGATACGCAGTATTTT. The encoded protein is CASRGAGAADTQYF.

In DNA, the CDR3 is TGTGCCAGCAGTTACCACAATCCGGGACAGGGGAGCGAGCAGTACTTC. Its translation is CASSYHNPGQGSEQYF. The chain carries TRBV6-6 and TRBJ2-7; the match to TRBD1 covers 10 bases. J lost 6 bases, V lost 2 bases, and 10 bases had no gene match. The germline gives CDR1 MNHNY, CDR2 SVGAGI (reference sequence). The CDR3 runs 16 residues.

The chain uses TRBV5-1 and TRBJ2-5; the match to TRBD2 covers 10 bases. The V segment lost 0 bases and the J segment 5 bases; nucleotides outside the gene matches: 7. CDR1 and CDR2 (germline): SGHRS, YFSETQ. This CDR3 is 16 amino acids long. The CDR3 loop reads CASSLAPSGSGETQYF. In nucleotides, the CDR3 is TGCGCCAGCAGCTTGGCCCCTAGCGGGAGTGGGGAGACCCAGTACTTC.

The CDR3 DNA reads as TGTGCCAGCAGTGAGGGACAGGGAATGGGCAATCAGCCCCAGCATTTT. Residues: CASSEGQGMGNQPQHF. The V call is TRBV6-1, the J call TRBJ1-5; 9 bases fit TRBD1. CDR3 length: 16 residues. Looked up from germline, CDR1 is MNHNS and CDR2 is SASEGT. Trimming cost V 3 bases and J 2 bases; bases outside gene matches: 5.

The CDR3 DNA reads as TGCGCCAGCAGCTTGGGGAGGGAGAGACCTCGGGGAAACACCATATATTTT. Translated, it gives CASSLGRERPRGNTIYF. The rearrangement uses TRBV5-1 and TRBJ1-3; unclear D gene. The CDR3 totals 17 residues. Germline CDR1 and CDR2: SGHRS and YFSETQ. V shed 0 bases and J shed 4 bases, with 17 bases lying between them.